Below, 17 T cell receptor beta chains from the same sample are listed, as sequenced in a study of T cell responses to AZD1222 COVID-19 vaccine (dated by TCRdb to the early 2020s). The intended sense of this specimen's time point label: baseline before first vaccination. Receptor libraries were prepared by the immunoSEQ multiplex PCR assay. TCRdb took over this immuneACCESS table, retaining in-frame rearrangements with V and J assigned. Such tables are incomplete; in checked studies, under half of the missing clones stem from an unresolved V gene, and the remainder is unexplained. In this sample the table shows 140,000 or so clones, roughly 92% of which occur a single time. The ten largest clones capture 1.5% to 2% of the sample. The specimen was peripheral blood, collected on day 0 of AZD1222 vaccination. The receptors originated from an adult in good health.

The chain links TRBV19 to TRBJ2-2, with TRBD1 matching over 8 bases. Losses at the gene ends were 4 bases for V and 0 bases for J; bases not matched to a gene: 4. Per the germline V gene, CDR1 is LNHDA and CDR2 is SQIVND (reference sequence). The CDR3 is made up of 16 amino acids. CDR3 in amino acids: CASSSNRGANTGELFF. CDR3 nucleotide sequence: TGTGCCAGTAGTAGTAACAGGGGGGCGAACACCGGGGAGCTGTTTTTT.

The chain recombines TRBV7-9 with TRBJ2-7; D unclear. V lost 5 bases and J 0 bases, leaving 14 bases between the germline ends. The CDR3 is made up of 15 amino acids. Germline V gene sequence: CDR1 SEHNR, CDR2 FQNEAQ (reference sequence). The CDR3 is CASSPPQYSSYEQYF. Here the CDR3 DNA reads TGTGCCAGCAGCCCCCCGCAGTACAGCTCCTACGAGCAGTACTTC. Full variable domain (outside the CDR3, taken from reference TRBV7-9 and TRBJ2-7): DTGVSQNPRHKITKRGQNVTFRCDPISEHNRLYWYRQTLGQGPEFLTYFQNEAQLEKSRLLSDRFSAERPKGSFSTLEIQRTEQGDSAMYLCASSPPQYSSYEQYFGPGTRLTVT.

The J gene is TRBJ1-2, the V gene TRBV2; possible D gene TRBD1, 5 bases. Trimming stripped 6 bases from V and 0 bases from J, with 8 bases between. From germline, CDR1 is SNHLY and CDR2 FYNNEI. CDR3 size: 13 residues. CDR3 in amino acids: CASSATANYGYTF. CDR3 nucleotides: TGTGCCAGCAGCGCGACAGCTAACTATGGCTACACCTTC.

The count of this clone is one. The chain recombines TRBV18 with TRBJ1-2; D not certain. CDR3 size: 13 residues. V shed 3 bases and J shed 2 bases, with 7 bases lying between them. Germline V gene sequence: CDR1 KGHSH, CDR2 LQKENI. CDR3 region: CASSPVENYGYTF. In DNA form, the CDR3 reads TGTGCCAGCTCACCGGTGGAGAACTATGGCTACACCTTC.

The rearrangement joins TRBV11-2 to TRBJ1-1; D is possibly TRBD1 (5 bases). The germline V gene has CDR1 SGHAT and CDR2 FQNNGV. The CDR3 runs 15 residues. V was cut by 1 base and J by 4 bases, with 13 bases left in between. The CDR3 DNA reads TGTGCCAGCAGCTTAGTCCGGGGGAGTGGCACTGAAGCTTTCTTT. It encodes CASSLVRGSGTEAFF.

The rearrangement joins TRBV11-1 to TRBJ2-3; 8 nucleotides agree with TRBD1. The CDR3 is made up of 15 amino acids. J lost 2 bases, V lost 5 bases, and 6 bases had no gene match. CDR1 SGHAT and CDR2 FQDESV come from the germline V gene (reference sequence). The CDR3 spells CASSLDRGFTDTQYF. Written as DNA, the CDR3 is TGTGCCAGCAGCCTCGACAGGGGTTTCACAGATACGCAGTATTTT.

This clone was seen a single time. The chain joins TRBV5-5 to TRBJ2-7; 7 positions match TRBD1. V trimming: 2 bases; J trimming: 3 bases; junction bases outside the gene matches: 8. CDR1 and CDR2 from the germline V gene are SGHKS and YYEKEE (reference sequence). CDR3 length: 15 amino acids. CDR3 sequence reads: CASSFNRGVGYEQYF. Here the CDR3 DNA reads TGTGCCAGCAGCTTTAACAGGGGAGTAGGCTACGAGCAGTACTTC.

The V call is TRBV4-2, the J call TRBJ1-2; no definite D call. Trimming stripped 3 bases from V and 0 bases from J, with 14 bases between. This CDR3 region has 16 residues. Germline loops: CDR1 LGHNA, CDR2 YNFKEQ. For the CDR3, the DNA is TGTGCCAGCAGCCACTCCTCATATCCCTCTAACTATGGCTACACCTTC. It translates to CASSHSSYPSNYGYTF.

This chain joins TRBV11-2 and TRBJ2-7, with a weak D call TRBD1 (5 bases). The ends were cut back, 5 bases at V and 0 bases at J, with 14 bases in the middle. In germline, CDR1 is SGHAT, CDR2 FQNNGV. The CDR3 totals 15 residues. DNA of the CDR3: TGTGCCAGCAGCCCCGGGCAGGGAATCTCCTACGAGCAGTACTTC. It is translated as CASSPGQGISYEQYF.

This chain links TRBV25-1 with TRBJ1-5, with D possibly TRBD1 on 6 matching bases. This CDR3 region has 15 residues. Germline CDR1 and CDR2: MGHDK and SYGVNS. The V end was cut by 1 base, the J end by 7 bases, with 14 bases between. The CDR3 loop reads CASSESGEGDQPQHF. In DNA, the CDR3 is TGTGCCAGCAGTGAATCCGGAGAGGGGGACCAGCCCCAGCATTTT.

This clone is a singleton in its sample. J is TRBJ1-6 and V is TRBV6-5; D ambiguous. The germline V gene encodes CDR1 MNHEY and CDR2 SVGAGI. With 7 bases removed from V and 9 bases from J, the gap between germline ends came to 10 bases. There are 12 residues in the CDR3. DNA of the CDR3: TGTGCCAGCAACACCAGGAGTTCACCCCTCCACTTT. Translating gives CASNTRSSPLHF.

The genes are TRBV4-1 and TRBJ2-7; maybe TRBD1 (5 bases). The CDR3 runs to 16 residues. The V end lost 0 bases, the J end lost 4 bases, and 16 bases lay between the germline ends. Germline loops: CDR1 MGHRA, CDR2 YSYEKL. The CDR3 region has the DNA TGCGCCAGCAGCCAAGATCTAGGCCAGGGAAATTACGAGCAGTACTTC. This codes for CASSQDLGQGNYEQYF.

The rearrangement joins TRBV30 to TRBJ1-5, with TRBD1 as a possible D gene (5 bases). The CDR3 totals 13 residues. From germline, CDR1 is GTSNPN and CDR2 SVGIG (reference sequence). Trimming took off 2 bases at V and 1 base at J, with 6 bases between the two ends. DNA of the CDR3: TGTGCCTGGAGTAGACAGAGCAATCAGCCCCAGCATTTT. It encodes CAWSRQSNQPQHF.

This chain uses TRBV7-6 with TRBJ1-4; TRBD1 matches at 7 bases. V gave up 5 bases and J gave up 4 bases; unmatched junction bases: 4. Germline V gene data show CDR1 as SGHVS and CDR2 as FNYEAQ. This CDR3 comprises 14 residues. The CDR3, as DNA: TGTGCCAGCAGCGCGGGACAGCTTAATGAAAAACTGTTTTTT. Its protein product is CASSAGQLNEKLFF.

This chain uses TRBV30 with TRBJ2-6; 8 bases are a match to TRBD1. CDR1 is GTSNPN, CDR2 SVGIG, per germline (reference sequence). V gave up 7 bases and J gave up 2 bases; unmatched junction bases: 13. This CDR3 region has 17 residues. The CDR3 DNA follows: TGTGCCTTTGCCACGGACAGGGTAAGGGCTGGGGCCAACGTCCTGACTTTC. This encodes CAFATDRVRAGANVLTF.

The V and J genes are TRBV11-2 and TRBJ2-1; no definite D call. Germline assignment: CDR1 SGHAT and CDR2 FQNNGV. The CDR3 runs 13 residues. V was cut by 5 bases and J by 7 bases, with 12 bases left in between. Here the CDR3 reads CASSASLQNEQFF. The CDR3 DNA sequence: TGTGCCAGCAGCGCGTCCCTACAGAATGAGCAGTTCTTC.

The chain carries TRBV28 and TRBJ1-4, with 7 positions matching TRBD1. J was trimmed by 5 bases and V by 4 bases; bases with no gene match: 10. In germline, CDR1 is MDHEN, CDR2 SYDVKM. The CDR3 is made up of 16 amino acids. In nucleotides, the CDR3 is TGTGCCAGCAGTTCCTATACAGGGGATTTCAATGAAAAACTGTTTTTT. It specifies CASSSYTGDFNEKLFF.